These 19 T cell receptor beta chains originate from one sample sequenced in a study of blood T cells in healthy people across ages. Primers used in a second PCR of about 7 to 12 cycles were a sample-barcoded 5' primer and a J-beta primer mix. MiXCR was run by TCRdb on the 5' RACE reads, yielding one entry per CDR3 protein. The repertoire holds 1.5 million to 2 million distinct CDR3 sequences, with 28% as singletons. Material for sequencing was blood. These receptor sequences come from a woman between 25 and 40 years old in good health.

This chain links TRBV7-9 with TRBJ2-1; D may be TRBD1 or TRBD2 (5 bases each). This CDR3 contains 14 residues. Germline loops: CDR1 SEHNR, CDR2 FQNEAQ (reference sequence). With 4 bases removed from V and 9 bases from J, the gap between germline ends came to 16 bases. CDR3 sequence reads: CASSWDVGKGEQFF. DNA for the CDR3: TGTGCCAGCAGCTGGGACGTGGGGAAGGGTGAGCAGTTCTTC.

The sample holds many counts of this clonotype. This chain joins TRBV10-3 and TRBJ2-7; 11 bases match TRBD2. This CDR3 contains 17 residues. From germline, CDR1 is ENHRY and CDR2 SYGVKD. The V segment lost 2 bases and the J segment 7 bases; nucleotides outside the gene matches: 13. The CDR3 sequence is CAISEPGGTSGRGEQYF. The CDR3 coding sequence is TGTGCCATCAGTGAGCCCGGTGGGACTAGCGGCCGGGGGGAGCAGTACTTC.

This chain joins TRBV7-2 and TRBJ2-3; 8 positions match TRBD2. The germline V gene has CDR1 SGHTA and CDR2 FQGNSA. The CDR3 is made up of 20 amino acids. The trim removed 8 bases at V and 0 bases at J, leaving 22 bases unmatched. The CDR3 DNA reads as TGTGCCAGCGCGAACACAAAGGGGCTAGCGGGCGTCTTCAGCACAGATACGCAGTATTTT. It codes for CASANTKGLAGVFSTDTQYF.

This clonotype has a single count. The rearrangement links TRBV12-3 or TRBV12-4 to TRBJ2-1, with 7 bases identical to TRBD1. V lost 5 bases to trimming and J lost 15 bases; unmatched junction nucleotides: 13. The CDR3 has 13 amino acids. CDR3 sequence (DNA): TGTGCCAGCAGTCAGAACAGGGGAAGGGGGTCGTTCTTC. This encodes CASSQNRGRGSFF.

This clonotype was counted many times. The CDR3 sequence: CSATAGEGADTQYF. As DNA, the CDR3 is TGCAGTGCGACCGCCGGTGAGGGAGCAGATACGCAGTATTTT. The rearrangement links TRBV20-1 to TRBJ2-3; the D gene is possibly TRBD2 (5 bases). Trimming pared 6 bases from V and 4 bases from J, leaving 17 bases between. This CDR3 comprises 14 residues. Germline CDR1 DFQATT, CDR2 SNEGSKA (reference sequence).

Comments on this clonotype: A much bigger clone sits one base away, suggesting this may be a read error. The V and J genes are TRBV5-1 and TRBJ2-3, with 10 bases lining up with TRBD2. This CDR3 has 14 amino acids. Germline V gives CDR1 SGHRS, CDR2 YFSETQ. CDR3 in amino acids: CACSLASGGDTQYF. CDR3 in DNA: TGCGCCTGCAGCTTGGCTAGCGGGGGAGATACGCAGTATTTT.

This clonotype occurred a few times. The chain employs TRBV20-1 and TRBJ2-5; 10 bases match TRBD1. Germline CDR1 reads DFQATT; CDR2 reads SNEGSKA (reference sequence). This CDR3 region has 14 residues. J gave up 5 bases and V 6 bases, and 9 bases lay outside the gene matches. This chain's CDR3 is CSAVGQGVMETQYF. DNA of the CDR3: TGCAGTGCGGTTGGACAGGGGGTGATGGAGACCCAGTACTTC.

The rearrangement uses TRBV12-5 and TRBJ1-5; D not resolved. CDR3 size: 17 residues. Trimming left V 7 bases short and J 0 bases short, with 19 bases between. Germline V CDR1 and CDR2: LGHNT, FRNRAP. CDR3 residues: CASAYLPYRDSNQPQHF. DNA for the CDR3: TGTGCTAGTGCCTACCTACCTTACCGTGATAGCAATCAGCCCCAGCATTTT.

V usage is TRBV20-1 and J usage is TRBJ2-3; D may be TRBD2 (6 bases). The V and J ends lost 5 bases and 3 bases respectively, with 18 bases between them. The CDR3 spans 15 residues. The germline V gene has CDR1 DFQATT and CDR2 SNEGSKA (reference sequence). CDR3 in DNA: TGCAGTGCTTGGGGGGAGAGCCCGGGGACAGATACGCAGTATTTT. Its protein is CSAWGESPGTDTQYF.

Concerning this clonotype: An end of the junction does not agree with germline; a read error may underlie this. This chain links TRBV10-2 with TRBJ2-2; tentatively, D is TRBD2 (5 bases). The germline CDR1 and CDR2 sequences are WSHSY and SAAADI. The CDR3 totals 14 residues. The CDR3 DNA reads TGCGCCAGCAGTGACTCTCTGAACACCGGGGAGCGGTTTTTT. Its translation: CASSDSLNTGERFF.

This clonotype came up many times. V usage is TRBV28 and J usage is TRBJ2-7; 7 nucleotides align to TRBD1. The CDR3 consists of 13 residues. CDR1 is MDHEN, CDR2 SYDVKM, per germline. The V segment lost 5 bases and the J segment 3 bases; nucleotides outside the gene matches: 4. The DNA of the CDR3 is TGTGCCAGCAGTAAAGGGACAGTCTACGAGCAGTACTTC. The encoded protein is CASSKGTVYEQYF.

Ten or more counts support this clonotype. The J gene is TRBJ1-2, the V gene TRBV12-3 or TRBV12-4; perhaps TRBD1 as D (5 bases). CDR3 length equals 17 residues. The V and J ends lost 5 bases and 2 bases respectively, with 21 bases between them. CDR3 residues: CASSIRASPGQNYGYTF. The DNA for the CDR3 is TGTGCCAGCAGTATAAGGGCCTCCCCGGGGCAAAACTATGGCTACACCTTC.

Regarding this clonotype: The germline gene is not matched at one end of the junction; a read error may be the cause. This chain joins TRBV15 and TRBJ2-2; TRBD1 might be the D (5 bases). Germline CDR1 and CDR2: LNHNV and YYDKDF (reference sequence). The CDR3 length is 14 residues. CDR3 sequence: CAASREPYTGELFF. CDR3 coding DNA: TGTGCCGCCAGCAGGGAACCGTACACCGGGGAGCTGTTTTTT. Filled out from reference TRBV15 and TRBJ2-2, the complete variable domain reads DAMVIQNPRYQVTQFGKPVTLSCSQTLNHNVMYWYQQKSSQAPKLLFHYYDKDFNNEADTPDNFQSRRPNTSFCFLDIRSPGLGDTAMYLCAASREPYTGELFFGEGSRLTVL.

This clonotype occurred a few times. The rearrangement links TRBV7-9 to TRBJ1-4, with D maybe TRBD1 (5 bases). This CDR3 spans 13 amino acids. CDR1 is SEHNR and CDR2 is FQNEAQ in the germline V gene (reference sequence). V lost 8 bases to trimming and J lost 10 bases, with 17 bases between them. The CDR3 DNA reads TGTGCCAGCTCTTTTCAGGGAAACGGAAAACTGTTTTTT. The encoded protein is CASSFQGNGKLFF.

In its sample, this clonotype was seen a few times. J is TRBJ2-1 and V is TRBV6-6; the D gene is possibly TRBD1 (5 bases). Trimming stripped 0 bases from V and 0 bases from J, with 9 bases between. The CDR3 spans 16 residues. Per germline, CDR1 MNHNY and CDR2 SVGAGI (reference sequence). The CDR3 sequence: CASSYSTQGSYNEQFF. The CDR3 DNA reads TGTGCCAGCAGTTACTCGACCCAGGGCTCCTACAATGAGCAGTTCTTC.

In its sample, this clonotype was seen a few times. This sequence joins TRBV20-1 and TRBJ1-1; D unresolved. The CDR3 covers 15 residues. CDR1 is DFQATT and CDR2 is SNEGSKA in the germline V gene (reference sequence). Trimming removed 3 bases from V and 7 bases from J, with 21 bases in between. The CDR3 region is CSASASGGPNGEAFF. The CDR3 nucleotides are TGCAGTGCTAGCGCCTCCGGAGGCCCGAACGGTGAAGCTTTCTTT.

This clonotype was seen a single time. The rearrangement joins TRBV20-1 to TRBJ2-5; 12 nucleotides match TRBD2. This CDR3 region has 17 residues. The V segment lost 7 bases and the J segment 11 bases; nucleotides outside the gene matches: 23. Germline lookup yields CDR1 DFQATT and CDR2 SNEGSKA (reference sequence). The chain's CDR3 is CSVSRLAGAVKAGEQYF. The CDR3 DNA reads as TGCAGTGTCAGCCGACTAGCGGGGGCTGTAAAGGCTGGTGAGCAGTACTTC.

About this clonotype itself: One end of the junction does not line up with germline, which may come from a read error. The CDR3 coding sequence is TGCAGTGCTAGAGATGGGACAGGGGGCAATGGCTGCACCTTC. Translation: CSARDGTGGNGCTF. This chain joins TRBV20-1 and TRBJ1-2; 12 nucleotides line up with TRBD1. The germline CDR1 and CDR2 sequences are DFQATT and SNEGSKA (reference sequence). The CDR3 covers 14 residues.

The chain employs TRBV9 and TRBJ1-1, with D possibly matching TRBD1 (6 bases). CDR1 is SGDLS, CDR2 YYNGEE, per germline. The length of the CDR3 is 15 residues. Trimming pared 4 bases from V and 0 bases from J, leaving 13 bases between. Written as DNA, the CDR3 is TGTGCCAGCAGCTTTTCGGACAGCATGAACACTGAAGCTTTCTTT. Protein sequence: CASSFSDSMNTEAFF.